Each of the 3 T cell receptor beta chains below was sequenced from the same sample in a study of CD8 T cells in acute hepatitis C reinfection. Time point given: naive CD8 control sorted from an acute-time-point sample. Here immunoSEQ multiplex PCR was the method, and the copy in TCRdb shows in-frame clones only, minus some. The data show 30,000 to 45,000 clones, 70% to 90% seen once. Material: naive CD8+ T cells from PBMCs. The receptor set was obtained from a woman aged 18-29 years who spontaneously cleared hepatitis C infection.

Comments on this clone: The CDR3 does not close with the conserved phenylalanine or tryptophan, likely indicating a read error. The chain carries TRBV9 and TRBJ1-2; D remains ambiguous. The length of the CDR3 is 10 residues. V was shortened by 3 bases and J by 7 bases, with 4 bases between the two germline ends. In germline, CDR1 is SGDLS, CDR2 YYNGEE. The CDR3 region is CASSGFGYTL. The CDR3, as DNA: TGTGCCAGCAGCGGTTTTGGCTACACCCTC.

V is TRBV19 and J is TRBJ2-1, with 9 bases that match TRBD2. This CDR3 comprises 16 residues. With V trimmed by 5 bases and J by 9 bases, 14 bases remained unmatched. CDR1 and CDR2 from the germline V gene are LNHDA and SQIVND (reference sequence). CDR3 nucleotides: TGTGCCAGTAGTGATGGGTGGTCGCGGGAGGGGGGTGAGCAGTTCTTC. Its translation is CASSDGWSREGGEQFF.

This chain joins TRBV7-3 and TRBJ2-2; tentative D call: TRBD2 (5 bases). This CDR3 is 17 amino acids long. V lost 0 bases to trimming and J lost 4 bases, with 15 bases between them. Germline V gene sequence: CDR1 SGHTA, CDR2 FQGTGA. CDR3: CASSLTPWGDLTGELFF. The CDR3 nucleotides are TGTGCCAGCAGCTTAACCCCATGGGGAGACCTCACCGGGGAGCTGTTTTTT.